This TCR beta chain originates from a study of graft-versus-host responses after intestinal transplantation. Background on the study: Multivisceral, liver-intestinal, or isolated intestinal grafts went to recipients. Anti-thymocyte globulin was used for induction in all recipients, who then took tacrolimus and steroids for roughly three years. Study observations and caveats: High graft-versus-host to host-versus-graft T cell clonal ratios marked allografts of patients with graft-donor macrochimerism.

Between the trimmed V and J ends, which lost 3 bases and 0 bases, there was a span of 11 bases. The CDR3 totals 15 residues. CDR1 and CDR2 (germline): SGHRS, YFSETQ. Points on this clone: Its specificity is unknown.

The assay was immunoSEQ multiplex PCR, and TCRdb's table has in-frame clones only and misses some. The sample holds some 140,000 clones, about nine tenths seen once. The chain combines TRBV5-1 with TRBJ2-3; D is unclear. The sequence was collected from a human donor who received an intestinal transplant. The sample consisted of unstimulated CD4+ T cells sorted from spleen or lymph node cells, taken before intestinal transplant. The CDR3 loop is CASSSEAPSTDTQYF. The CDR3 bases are TGCGCCAGCAGCTCTGAAGCGCCTAGCACAGATACGCAGTATTTT.